The 5 T cell receptor beta chains below come from one sample, sequenced in a study of control samples from healthy donors and cancer patients. Clones were sequenced by immunoSEQ multiplex PCR, and TCRdb holds only the in-frame ones, with some missing. The data contain over 100,000 clones, about nine tenths of them seen just once; the ten biggest clones take up under 4.5%. Specimen: blood. These receptors were taken from a human donor in good health. The donor label of this sample is uncertain.

The V and J genes are TRBV7-8 and TRBJ1-1; D perhaps matches TRBD1 (5 bases). V lost 2 bases and J 3 bases, leaving 22 bases between the germline ends. CDR3 length: 18 residues. Germline CDR1 reads SGHVS; CDR2 reads FQNEAQ. The chain's CDR3 is CASSLYRVVGLKDTEAFF. The CDR3 DNA reads as TGTGCCAGCAGCTTATATAGGGTTGTGGGGCTCAAGGACACTGAAGCTTTCTTT.

The chain is built from TRBV2 and TRBJ2-7, with D hard to call. CDR3 length: 11 amino acids. Trimming shortened V by 4 bases and J by 5 bases, and 6 bases separated the two germline ends. Germline CDR1 reads SNHLY; CDR2 reads FYNNEI. The CDR3 DNA reads as TGTGCCAGCAGTGCCAAAAACGAGCAGTACTTC. Translation: CASSAKNEQYF.

In this sample, this clone turned up once. This chain's CDR3 is CASRRDSYNEQFF. The CDR3 DNA follows: TGTGCCAGCAGGCGCGACTCCTACAATGAGCAGTTCTTC. The rearrangement joins TRBV5-4 to TRBJ2-1; unclear D gene. V was shortened by 5 bases and J by 0 bases, with 6 bases between the two germline ends. Per the germline V gene, CDR1 is SGHNT and CDR2 is YYREEE (reference sequence). The CDR3 consists of 13 residues.

The chain couples TRBV5-1 to TRBJ1-1; the D gene is possibly TRBD1 (6 bases). This CDR3 has 14 amino acids. In germline, CDR1 is SGHRS, CDR2 YFSETQ. Trimming left V 3 bases short and J 0 bases short, with 9 bases between. The CDR3 sequence is CASSWTDMNTEAFF. In DNA, the CDR3 is TGCGCCAGCAGCTGGACAGACATGAACACTGAAGCTTTCTTT.

Concerning this clone: The identical CDR3 is also encoded by other nucleotide sequences in the sample. This sequence joins TRBV29-1 and TRBJ2-1; TRBD1 matches at 10 bases. This CDR3 comprises 15 residues. Germline assignment: CDR1 SQVTM and CDR2 ANQGSEA. The V and J ends lost 6 bases and 4 bases, in that order; junction bases with no gene match: 9. The CDR3 protein is CSVERRDRGYNEQFF. CDR3 sequence (DNA): TGCAGCGTCGAAAGACGGGACAGGGGTTACAATGAGCAGTTCTTC.